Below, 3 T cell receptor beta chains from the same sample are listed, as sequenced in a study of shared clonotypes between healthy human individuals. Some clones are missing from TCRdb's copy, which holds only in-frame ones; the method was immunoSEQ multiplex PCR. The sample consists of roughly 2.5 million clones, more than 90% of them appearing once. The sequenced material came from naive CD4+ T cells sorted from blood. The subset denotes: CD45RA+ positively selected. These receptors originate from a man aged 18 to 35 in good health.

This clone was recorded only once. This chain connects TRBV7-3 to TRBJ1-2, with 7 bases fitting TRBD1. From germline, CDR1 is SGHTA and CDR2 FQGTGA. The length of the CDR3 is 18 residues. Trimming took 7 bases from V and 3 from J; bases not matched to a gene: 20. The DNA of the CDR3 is TGTGCCAGCACCCTTATTGGGACAGACAGAAAAACAGACTATGGCTACACCTTC. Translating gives CASTLIGTDRKTDYGYTF.

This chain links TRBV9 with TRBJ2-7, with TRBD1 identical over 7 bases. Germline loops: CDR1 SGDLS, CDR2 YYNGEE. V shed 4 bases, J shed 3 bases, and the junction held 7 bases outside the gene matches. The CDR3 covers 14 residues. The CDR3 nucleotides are TGTGCCAGCAGCCGACAGGGAACTCTCTACGAGCAGTACTTC. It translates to CASSRQGTLYEQYF.

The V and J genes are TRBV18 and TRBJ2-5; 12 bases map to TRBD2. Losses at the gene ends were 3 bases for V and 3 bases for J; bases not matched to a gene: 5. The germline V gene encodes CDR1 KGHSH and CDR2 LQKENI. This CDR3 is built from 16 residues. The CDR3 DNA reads TGTGCCAGCTCACCCCAGACTAGCGGGAGTAAAGAGACCCAGTACTTC. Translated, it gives CASSPQTSGSKETQYF.